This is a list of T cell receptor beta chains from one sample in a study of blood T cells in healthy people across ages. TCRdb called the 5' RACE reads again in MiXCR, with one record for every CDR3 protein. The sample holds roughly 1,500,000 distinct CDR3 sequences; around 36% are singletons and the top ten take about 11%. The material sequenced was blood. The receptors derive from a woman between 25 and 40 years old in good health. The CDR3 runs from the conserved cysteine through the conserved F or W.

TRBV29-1	CSGQREVRETQYF
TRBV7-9	CASSLVRANEKLFF
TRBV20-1	CSAPLAGPKTQYF
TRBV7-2	CASSRDPATYEQYF
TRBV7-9	CASRLAGTETQYF
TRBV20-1	CSARWQDYSNQPQHF
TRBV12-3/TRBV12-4	CASSNYWDRDITYEQYF
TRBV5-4	CASSSPGQGHNYGYTF
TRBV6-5	CASSSPNTEAFF
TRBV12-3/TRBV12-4	CASSLDQHFTGELFF
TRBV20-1	CSARDYIAGGAEYEQYF
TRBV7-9	CASSLTEDYEQYF
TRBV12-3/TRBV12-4	CASHRGLHTEAFF
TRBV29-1	CSVGDRQNSPLHF
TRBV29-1	CSVVTSGMETQYF
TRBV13	CASSRLIGTGHNTISYNEQFF
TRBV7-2	CASSLGGTSGGPYTQYF
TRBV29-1	CSALTGSNQPQHF
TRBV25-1	CASSEFGGYGYTF
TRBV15	CATSRAQGNTEAFF
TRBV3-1	CASSGRGRVLSGANVLTF
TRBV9	CASSAVRSGANVLTF
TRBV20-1	CSARDTTQTYFQGYTF
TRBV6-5	CASRTSMIANYGYTF
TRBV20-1	CSARDLVAGEVQYF
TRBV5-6	CASSHTSGGAETQYF
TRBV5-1	CASSRPGQRESSYEQYF
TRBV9	CASSVGIGVRGGELFF
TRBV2	CASSGLARQTQYF
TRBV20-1	CSARPDPSRETQYF
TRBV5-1	CASAKTGDDYGYTF
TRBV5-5	CASSLGQRGQETQYF
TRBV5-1	CASSLEYRRLNTEAFF
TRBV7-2	CASSPNSRVSDTQYF
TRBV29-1	CSGTGWGAYSEQFF
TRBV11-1	CASSLEGGTGRNEQYF
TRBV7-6	CVSSRTGGGGYTF
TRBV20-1	CSARVPAALNFYDQPQHF
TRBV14	CASSRSYDVASYNEQFF
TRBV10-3	CAISESPGRLTDTQYF
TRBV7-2	CASSLGGREETQYF
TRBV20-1	CSVGRSREKLFF
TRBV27	CASSLSQGLETQYF
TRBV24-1	CAIQDPGAGANVLTF
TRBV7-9	CASSPGTGLDEQYF
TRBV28	CASSSRPREQYF
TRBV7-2	CTSSVRTGERGYTF
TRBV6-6	CASGPGPNEQYF
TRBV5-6	CASNYRGRTEAFF
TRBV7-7	CASSPGLAESGGELFF